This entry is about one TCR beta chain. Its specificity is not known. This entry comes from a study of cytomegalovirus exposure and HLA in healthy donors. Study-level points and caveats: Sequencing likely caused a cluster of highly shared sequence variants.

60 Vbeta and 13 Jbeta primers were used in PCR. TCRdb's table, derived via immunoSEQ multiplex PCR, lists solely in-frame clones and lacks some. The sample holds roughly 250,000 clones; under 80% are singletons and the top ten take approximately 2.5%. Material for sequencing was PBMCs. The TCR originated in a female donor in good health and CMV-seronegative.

This chain's CDR3 is CASSTGPGNTEAFF. In DNA form, the CDR3 reads TGCGCCAGCAGTACAGGCCCGGGGAACACTGAAGCTTTCTTT. The rearrangement joins TRBV5-1 to TRBJ1-1; D perhaps matches TRBD1 (5 bases). The V gene lost 5 bases and the J gene lost 1 base, with 12 bases spanning the gap. The V gene's germline CDR1 is SGHRS and CDR2 YFSETQ. The CDR3 length is 14 residues.